The T cell receptor beta chain under discussion was sequenced for a study of CD8 T cells in Susac syndrome. Study context: Blood was drawn from patients with Susac syndrome. At that point, they were therapy-naive, on corticosteroids, or on intravenous immunoglobulin alone.

Random hexamers served to reverse transcribe roughly 0.45 to 1 ug RNA. Coverage of TCR beta CDR3 amplification by immunoSEQ multiplex PCR extended to 54 Vbeta and 13 Jbeta. TCRdb called the immunoSEQ multiplex PCR reads again in MiXCR, with one record for every CDR3 protein. The sample shows some 200,000 distinct CDR3 sequences, approximately 96% of them seen only once. The specimen was CD4+ T cells from PBMCs. This TCR was sampled from a human donor with Susac syndrome.

The CDR3 DNA reads TGTGCCAGCGGCGGGAACACAGATACGCAGTATTTT. Translation: CASGGNTDTQYF. This rearrangement joins TRBV18 to TRBJ2-3; D possibly corresponds to TRBD2 (6 bases). The germline V gene encodes CDR1 KGHSH and CDR2 LQKENI. The CDR3 contains 12 residues. V was clipped by 8 bases and J by 2 bases, with 8 bases between them.